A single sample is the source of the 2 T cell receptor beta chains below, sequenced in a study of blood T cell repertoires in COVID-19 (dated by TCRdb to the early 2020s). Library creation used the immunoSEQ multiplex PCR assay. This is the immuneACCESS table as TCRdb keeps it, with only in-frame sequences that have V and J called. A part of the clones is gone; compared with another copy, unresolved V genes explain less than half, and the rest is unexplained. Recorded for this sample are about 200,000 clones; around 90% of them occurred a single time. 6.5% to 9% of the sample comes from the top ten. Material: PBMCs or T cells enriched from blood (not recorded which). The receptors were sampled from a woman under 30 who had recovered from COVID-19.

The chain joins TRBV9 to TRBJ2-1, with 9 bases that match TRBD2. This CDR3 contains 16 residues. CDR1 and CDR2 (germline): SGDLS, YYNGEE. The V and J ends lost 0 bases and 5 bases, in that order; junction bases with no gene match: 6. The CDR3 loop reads CASSVGGGGGNNEQFF. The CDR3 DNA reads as TGTGCCAGCAGCGTAGGAGGCGGGGGGGGCAACAATGAGCAGTTCTTC.

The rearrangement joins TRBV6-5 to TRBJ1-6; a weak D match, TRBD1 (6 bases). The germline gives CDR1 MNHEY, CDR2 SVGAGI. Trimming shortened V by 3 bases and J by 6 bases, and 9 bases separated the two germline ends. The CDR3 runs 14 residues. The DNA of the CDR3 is TGTGCCAGCAGTTATCAGGGGTCTAATTCACCCCTCCACTTT. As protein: CASSYQGSNSPLHF.